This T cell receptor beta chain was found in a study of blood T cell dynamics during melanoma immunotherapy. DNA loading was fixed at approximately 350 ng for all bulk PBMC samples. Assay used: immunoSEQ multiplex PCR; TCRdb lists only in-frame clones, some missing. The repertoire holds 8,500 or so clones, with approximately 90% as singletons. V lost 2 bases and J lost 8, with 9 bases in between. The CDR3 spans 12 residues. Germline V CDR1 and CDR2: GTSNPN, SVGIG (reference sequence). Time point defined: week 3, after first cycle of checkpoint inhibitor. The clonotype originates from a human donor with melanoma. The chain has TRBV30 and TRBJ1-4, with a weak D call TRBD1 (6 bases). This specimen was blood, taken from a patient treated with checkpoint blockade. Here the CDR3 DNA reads TGTGCCTGGAGTTGGGGGCGGGAAAAACTGTTTTTT. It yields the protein CAWSWGREKLFF. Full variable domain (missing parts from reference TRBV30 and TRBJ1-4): SQTIHQWPATLVQPVGSPLSLECTVEGTSNPNLYWYRQAAGRGLQLLFYSVGIGQISSEVPQNLSASRPQDRQFILSSKKLLLSDSGFYLCAWSWGREKLFFGSGTQLSVL.